Each of the 10 T cell receptor beta chains below was sequenced from the same sample in a study of glioma-infiltrating T cells. Amplification of TCR alpha and beta CDR3 regions from RNA used iRepertoire nested multiplex PCR. TCRdb redid the calling of the multiplex PCR reads with MiXCR, one entry per CDR3 protein. Here the sample spans around 390,000 distinct CDR3 sequences, roughly two fifths being singletons. Sequenced input: glioma tissue, nonneoplastic brain tissue, or PBMCs (not recorded which). These receptors came from a human donor with low-grade glioma or glioblastoma, undergoing nonglioma brain surgery, or in good health (not recorded which).

A word on this clonotype: Lacking the conserved final phenylalanine or tryptophan, this CDR3 likely reflects a read error. This chain's CDR3 is CASSLRVISYEQYL. DNA of the CDR3: TGTGCCAGCAGTTTACGCGTGATCTCCTACGAACAGTACCTC. The V call is TRBV28, the J call TRBJ2-7; no definite D call. The V gene's germline CDR1 is MDHEN and CDR2 SYDVKM. This CDR3 is 14 amino acids long.

Many counts were recorded for this clonotype. This chain uses TRBV20-1 with TRBJ1-3; 10 positions match TRBD1. V trimming: 4 bases; J trimming: 6 bases; junction bases outside the gene matches: 6. The CDR3 contains 14 residues. CDR1 is DFQATT and CDR2 is SNEGSKA in the germline V gene (reference sequence). CDR3 protein: CSAIRDRGKNTIYF. CDR3 DNA sequence: TGCAGTGCTATCCGGGACAGGGGAAAAAACACCATATATTTT.

Notes on this clonotype: This may come from a read error, since a much larger clone is one base off. This sequence joins TRBV28 and TRBJ2-1, with a weak D call TRBD2 (5 bases). CDR3 length: 12 amino acids. Germline V gene data show CDR1 as MDHEN and CDR2 as SYDVKM. CDR3 amino acids: CASSDSYNGQFF. The DNA of the CDR3 is TGTGCCAGTAGCGACTCCTACAATGGGCAGTTCTTC.

This clonotype was counted a few times. The chain couples TRBV20-1 to TRBJ1-6; the D gene is possibly TRBD1 (5 bases). The CDR3 is 17 residues long. Germline CDR1 reads DFQATT; CDR2 reads SNEGSKA (reference sequence). The V end was cut by 0 bases, the J end by 0 bases, with 12 bases between. The CDR3 DNA sequence: TGCAGTGCTAGAGATGAGGCAGGGAGCTCCTATAATTCACCCCTCCACTTT. It yields the protein CSARDEAGSSYNSPLHF.

This clonotype appeared many times. The chain joins TRBV27 to TRBJ2-1; TRBD1 might be the D (5 bases). The CDR3 is 15 amino acids. Germline V CDR1 and CDR2: MNHEY, SMNVEV (reference sequence). With 0 bases removed from V and 1 base from J, the gap between germline ends came to 7 bases. The CDR3 nucleotides are TGTGCCAGCAGTTTATCGCAGGGTTCCTACAATGAGCAGTTCTTC. It codes for CASSLSQGSYNEQFF.

This clonotype came up many times. This sequence joins TRBV6-2 or TRBV6-3 and TRBJ2-1; TRBD2 aligns across 13 bases. The CDR3 loop spans 16 amino acids. Germline V lookup: CDR1 MNHEY, CDR2 SVGEGT. V shed 2 bases and J 8 bases; nucleotides not matched to a gene: 6. In nucleotides, the CDR3 is TGTGCCAGCAGTTACGCGGGACTAGCGGGATCGTATGAGCAGTTCTTC. Translated, it gives CASSYAGLAGSYEQFF.

This clonotype showed up just once. This may come from a read error, since a much larger clone is one base off. The V call is TRBV27, the J call TRBJ1-2; 7 nucleotides agree with TRBD1. The CDR3 contains 14 residues. Germline-derived CDR1 and CDR2 are MNHEY and SMNVEV (reference sequence). Here the CDR3 reads CVSSLMTGIPGYTF. CDR3 nucleotides: TGTGTCAGCAGTTTAATGACAGGGATCCCTGGCTACACCTTC.

The rearrangement uses TRBV7-9 and TRBJ1-6; perhaps TRBD1 as D (6 bases). Trimming shortened V by 1 base and J by 6 bases, and 10 bases separated the two germline ends. The CDR3 spans 15 residues. Germline-derived CDR1 and CDR2 are SEHNR and FQNEAQ (reference sequence). The chain's CDR3 is CASSLGRGSNSPLHF. CDR3 nucleotide sequence: TGTGCCAGCAGCTTAGGCAGGGGTTCTAATTCACCCCTCCACTTT.

The J gene is TRBJ2-7, the V gene TRBV20-1; D is ambiguous. The V and J ends lost 2 bases and 3 bases respectively, with 17 bases between them. The length of the CDR3 is 15 residues. CDR1 and CDR2 from the germline V gene are DFQATT and SNEGSKA (reference sequence). The CDR3 DNA follows: TGCAGTGCTAGACCTTGGAGACTGAGGAGCTACGAGCAGTACTTC. Translating it yields CSARPWRLRSYEQYF.

Details on this clonotype: One junction end does not reproduce the germline sequence, and a read error may be involved. The CDR3: CASSNDRGTYDEQFF. The CDR3 bases are TGTGCCAGCAGTAACGACAGGGGCACCTACGATGAGCAGTTCTTC. The rearrangement joins TRBV2 to TRBJ2-1; the match to TRBD1 covers 8 bases. The CDR3 length is 15 residues. Germline V gene sequence: CDR1 SNHLY, CDR2 FYNNEI.